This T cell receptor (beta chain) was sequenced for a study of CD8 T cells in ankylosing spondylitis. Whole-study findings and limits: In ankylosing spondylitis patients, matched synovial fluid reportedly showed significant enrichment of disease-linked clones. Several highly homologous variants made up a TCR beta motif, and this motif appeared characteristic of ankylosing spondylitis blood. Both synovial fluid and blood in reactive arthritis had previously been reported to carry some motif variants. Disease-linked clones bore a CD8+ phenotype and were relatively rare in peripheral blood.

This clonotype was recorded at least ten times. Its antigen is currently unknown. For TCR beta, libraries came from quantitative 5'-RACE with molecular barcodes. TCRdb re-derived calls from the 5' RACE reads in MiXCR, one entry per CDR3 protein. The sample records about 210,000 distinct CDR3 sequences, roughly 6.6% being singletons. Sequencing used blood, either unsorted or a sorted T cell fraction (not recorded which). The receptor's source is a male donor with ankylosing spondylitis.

The CDR3 DNA is TGCGCCAGCCCTCAGTGGAATGAGCAGTTCTTC. Translating it yields CASPQWNEQFF. The chain combines TRBV4-3 with TRBJ2-1; D call uncertain. Per germline, CDR1 LGHNA and CDR2 YSLEER. The CDR3 totals 11 residues. Trimming pared 8 bases from V and 7 bases from J, leaving 9 bases between.